These 23 T cell receptor beta chains share one sample of origin, sequenced in a study of T cells in Graves' hyperthyroidism and ophthalmopathy (dated by TCRdb to the late 2010s). The library was built by means of multiplex PCR. Instrument on record: Illumina HiSeq 2000. The TCR beta CDR3 regions were amplified from the RNA transcripts. The first round of RT-PCR for the TCR CDR3 was performed with the HTBI primer set and the Qiagen OneStep RT-PCR kit. In TCRdb, the public reads were trimmed at Q25 with fastp and aligned with MiXCR, with productive beta chains retained. CDR3 protein duplicates are merged, each entry listing the most common genes and DNA. Present in this sample are 480,000 or so distinct CDR3 sequences, about an eighth of which were seen just once. The leading ten clones occupy around a sixth of the sample. The sequenced material came from blood. The source of these receptors is a woman aged 18-29 years with Graves' hyperthyroidism.

A remark on this clonotype: A much more abundant neighbour one base away suggests this may be a read error. This chain connects TRBV24-1 to TRBJ2-1; perhaps TRBD1 as D (5 bases). Trimming left V 4 bases short and J 6 bases short, with 9 bases between. CDR1 is KGHDR, CDR2 SFDVKD, per germline. CDR3 length: 13 residues. The CDR3 DNA reads TGTGCCACCAGTGACACAGGATTCAATGAGCAGTTCTTC. Its translation is CATSDTGFNEQFF.

This clonotype was picked up many times. The chain recombines TRBV6-5 with TRBJ2-1; D possibly corresponds to TRBD1 (5 bases). CDR1 is MNHEY and CDR2 is SVGAGI in the germline V gene. CDR3 length equals 16 residues. The germline V and J ends were trimmed by 2 bases and 3 bases, with 14 bases remaining between them. The CDR3 DNA sequence: TGTGCCAGCAGTTACGATGTCAGGGCTTACTACAATGAGCAGTTCTTC. Amino acids: CASSYDVRAYYNEQFF.

This clonotype was seen repeatedly, ten times or more. The rearrangement uses TRBV6-1 and TRBJ1-1; D not certain. CDR1 and CDR2 from the germline V gene are MNHNS and SASEGT. With 7 bases removed from V and 5 bases from J, the gap between germline ends came to 17 bases. The CDR3 extends over 14 amino acids. The CDR3 bases are TGTGCCAGCAAATCGGTCGGAGGTGGTACTGAAGCTTTCTTT. Amino acids: CASKSVGGGTEAFF.

This clonotype was detected a few times. This sequence joins TRBV19 and TRBJ2-2, with 9 bases that match TRBD2. The CDR3 length is 16 residues. Germline V gene sequence: CDR1 LNHDA, CDR2 SQIVND (reference sequence). After removal of 7 bases from V and 6 bases from J, the junction contained 12 bases not matched to a gene. The CDR3 loop is CASNLGAGGPAGELFF. The CDR3 region has the DNA TGTGCCAGTAATTTGGGTGCGGGAGGGCCCGCCGGGGAGCTGTTTTTT.

This clonotype was detected ten times or more. The chain uses TRBV11-2 and TRBJ2-7; 7 nucleotides agree with TRBD2. The junction had 11 bases not matched to a gene; V was cut back by 2 bases and J by 4 bases. Germline CDR1 is SGHAT and CDR2 is FQNNGV. The CDR3 is 16 residues long. This CDR3 is CASSLTAGEILYEQYV. The CDR3 DNA sequence: TGTGCCAGCAGCTTAACTGCGGGAGAAATATTGTACGAGCAGTACGTC.

This clonotype came up many times. The V gene is TRBV11-2, the J gene TRBJ2-3, with D possibly being TRBD2 (5 bases). V lost 4 bases and J lost 8, with 10 bases in between. CDR1 and CDR2 from the germline V gene are SGHAT and FQNNGV. The CDR3 totals 12 residues. CDR3 nucleotides: TGTGCCAGCAGCTCAGTTCGGGGTACGCAGTATTTT. Amino acid sequence: CASSSVRGTQYF.

V is TRBV12-3 or TRBV12-4 and J is TRBJ1-4; D is unclear. V lost 4 bases and J lost 0, with 9 bases in between. This CDR3 is 15 amino acids long. CDR3 residues: CASSSSAATNEKLFF. The CDR3, as DNA: TGTGCCAGCAGTTCGTCGGCTGCAACTAATGAAAAACTGTTTTTT.

This clonotype was counted many times. The rearrangement links TRBV20-1 to TRBJ2-2; 9 bases match TRBD2. The CDR3 is 16 residues long. Germline-derived CDR1 and CDR2 are DFQATT and SNEGSKA (reference sequence). Losses at the gene ends were 3 bases for V and 0 bases for J; bases not matched to a gene: 5. CDR3 coding DNA: TGCAGTGCTAGTGGCTGGACTAGCGCGAACACCGGGGAGCTGTTTTTT. Translation: CSASGWTSANTGELFF.

This clonotype has just a few counts. This chain joins TRBV30 and TRBJ2-3; a weak D match, TRBD1 (5 bases). V was pared by 2 bases and J by 0 bases, with 12 bases between. Germline V gene lookup returns CDR1 GTSNPN and CDR2 SVGIG (reference sequence). This CDR3 region has 15 residues. CDR3 amino acids: CAWSPRQKSTDTQYF. CDR3 bases: TGTGCCTGGAGTCCGCGACAGAAAAGCACAGATACGCAGTATTTT.

This clonotype occurred many times. The chain joins TRBV30 to TRBJ1-1; D is possibly TRBD1 (5 bases). Germline lookup yields CDR1 GTSNPN and CDR2 SVGIG (reference sequence). This CDR3 is built from 12 residues. Trimming left V 2 bases short and J 6 bases short, with 10 bases between. CDR3 residues: CAWSSGSAEAFF. Here the CDR3 DNA reads TGTGCCTGGAGTTCAGGGAGCGCTGAAGCTTTCTTT.

This clonotype was seen ten or more times. The gene calls are TRBV12-3 or TRBV12-4 and TRBJ2-5; D unclear. V was trimmed by 2 bases and J by 7 bases, leaving 14 bases between them. The CDR3 sequence is 14 residues long. CDR3 in amino acids: CASSLSGGAPTQYF. CDR3 nucleotide sequence: TGTGCCAGCAGTTTAAGTGGTGGCGCGCCGACCCAGTACTTC.

This clonotype appeared a few times. This rearrangement joins TRBV25-1 to TRBJ2-7; D might be TRBD1 or TRBD2, each matching 5 bases. Germline V gene lookup returns CDR1 MGHDK and CDR2 SYGVNS. The CDR3 has 14 residues. V dropped 2 bases and J dropped 2 bases, with 10 bases sitting between them. DNA of the CDR3: TGTGCCAGCAGTGAACGAGGGGCTGCCTACGAGCAGTACTTC. It specifies CASSERGAAYEQYF.

This clonotype was counted at least ten times. The V and J genes are TRBV14 and TRBJ2-1; no reliable D call. Germline V gene data show CDR1 as SGHDN and CDR2 as FVKESK. This CDR3 has 12 amino acids. Trimming shortened V by 2 bases and J by 7 bases, and 6 bases separated the two germline ends. The CDR3 sequence: CASSQSRNEQFF. For the CDR3, the DNA is TGTGCCAGCAGCCAAAGTAGAAATGAGCAGTTCTTC.

The table lists this clonotype with many counts. The genes are TRBV20-1 and TRBJ2-5; TRBD1 agrees at 8 bases. CDR3 length: 15 residues. V shed 4 bases and J 4 bases; nucleotides not matched to a gene: 11. Germline-derived CDR1 and CDR2 are DFQATT and SNEGSKA (reference sequence). CDR3 DNA sequence: TGCAGTGCTACAATGGACAGGGTGGACGGAGAGACCCAGTACTTC. Translation gives CSATMDRVDGETQYF.

This clonotype was counted at least ten times. The J gene is TRBJ2-1, the V gene TRBV19; D is ambiguous. Trimming took off 0 bases at V and 6 bases at J, with 3 bases between the two ends. The length of the CDR3 is 12 residues. Germline V CDR1 and CDR2: LNHDA, SQIVND (reference sequence). CDR3 residues: CASSIDRNEQFF. The CDR3 bases are TGTGCCAGTAGTATAGATCGCAATGAGCAGTTCTTC.

At least ten counts were recorded for this clonotype. J is TRBJ2-7 and V is TRBV3-1; D ambiguous. V was cut by 4 bases and J by 0 bases, with 10 bases left in between. This CDR3 has 14 residues. CDR1 LGHDT and CDR2 YNNKEL come from the germline V gene (reference sequence). CDR3 residues: CASSPAPGSYEQYF. As DNA, the CDR3 is TGTGCCAGCAGCCCCGCCCCTGGCTCCTACGAGCAGTACTTC.

This chain links TRBV19 with TRBJ1-5, with D possibly TRBD1 on 5 matching bases. V lost 7 bases to trimming and J lost 6 bases, with 25 bases between them. The germline V gene encodes CDR1 LNHDA and CDR2 SQIVND (reference sequence). This CDR3 has 17 residues. DNA for the CDR3: TGTGCCAGTACTCTTTCGAGTTGGGGGGGGGGGAGTCAGCCCCAGCATTTT. It is translated as CASTLSSWGGGSQPQHF.

For the CDR3, the DNA is TGTGCCAGCAGCGTTCGCCCGGGACAGGGATACGAGCAGTACGTC. It codes for CASSVRPGQGYEQYV. This rearrangement joins TRBV9 to TRBJ2-7, with 9 bases that match TRBD1. Per the germline V gene, CDR1 is SGDLS and CDR2 is YYNGEE. The CDR3 is 15 residues long. With V trimmed by 2 bases and J by 4 bases, 7 bases remained unmatched.

This clonotype was picked up many times. The V call is TRBV5-5, the J call TRBJ1-1, with TRBD1 matching over 8 bases. CDR1 and CDR2 (germline): SGHKS, YYEKEE (reference sequence). The V and J ends lost 6 bases and 9 bases, in that order; junction bases with no gene match: 7. The CDR3 has 12 amino acids. DNA of the CDR3: TGTGCCAGCAATCAACAGGGGGTAAAAGCTTTCTTT. Amino acid sequence: CASNQQGVKAFF.

This clonotype was detected only a few times. The genes are TRBV2 and TRBJ2-7; the D gene is possibly TRBD2 (5 bases). V dropped 5 bases and J dropped 4 bases, with 18 bases sitting between them. This CDR3 region has 15 residues. From germline, CDR1 is SNHLY and CDR2 FYNNEI. The CDR3 nucleotides read TGTGCCAGCAGTTCGGGGTCCGAGGAACATTACGAGCAGTACGTC. It codes for CASSSGSEEHYEQYV.

The genes are TRBV7-9 and TRBJ2-5, with 7 bases that match TRBD1. J was trimmed by 0 bases and V by 6 bases; bases with no gene match: 4. CDR3 length: 14 residues. Germline lookup yields CDR1 SEHNR and CDR2 FQNEAQ (reference sequence). CDR3 sequence reads: CASSPQGYQETQYF. The CDR3, as DNA: TGTGCCAGCAGTCCACAGGGGTACCAAGAGACCCAGTACTTC.

This clonotype occurred many times. The chain uses TRBV9 and TRBJ1-2, with D possibly matching TRBD1 (6 bases). Germline assignment: CDR1 SGDLS and CDR2 YYNGEE. Trimming removed 3 bases from V and 3 bases from J, with 12 bases in between. CDR3 length: 14 residues. CDR3 region: CASSGQAPHYGYTF. The CDR3 nucleotides read TGTGCCAGCAGCGGACAGGCCCCCCACTATGGCTACACCTTC.

This clonotype has just a few counts. CDR3 coding DNA: TGCAGTGCTAGAGATAACCCTCTGTTCTGGCTGGGCTATGGCTACACCTTC. It yields the protein CSARDNPLFWLGYGYTF. The chain has TRBV20-1 and TRBJ1-2, with D uncertain. The germline V gene encodes CDR1 DFQATT and CDR2 SNEGSKA (reference sequence). V lost 0 bases to trimming and J lost 4 bases, with 21 bases between them. There are 17 residues in the CDR3.